A single sample gave rise to the 32 T cell receptor beta chains below, sequenced in a study of T cell responses to AZD1222 COVID-19 vaccine. Profiling relied on immunoSEQ multiplex PCR, and the TCRdb table lists in-frame clones only, not all of them. The data contain about 160,000 clones, about 88% of them seen just once; the ten biggest clones take up around 6%. This specimen consisted of peripheral blood, obtained on day 0 of AZD1222 vaccination. The receptors were sampled from an adult in good health.

The rearrangement links TRBV14 to TRBJ1-1; unclear D gene. Trimming took off 6 bases at V and 0 bases at J, with 11 bases between the two ends. CDR1 and CDR2 from the germline V gene are SGHDN and FVKESK. This CDR3 is 14 amino acids long. The CDR3 region is CASRQPGVNTEAFF. The CDR3 DNA follows: TGTGCCAGCAGGCAGCCCGGAGTGAACACTGAAGCTTTCTTT. Using reference TRBV14 and TRBJ1-1 for the parts outside the CDR3, the full variable domain is EAGVTQFPSHSVIEKGQTVTLRCDPISGHDNLYWYRRVMGKEIKFLLHFVKESKQDESGMPNNRFLAERTGGTYSTLKVQPAELEDSGVYFCASRQPGVNTEAFFGQGTRLTVV.

V usage is TRBV19 and J usage is TRBJ1-5; D is possibly TRBD1 (5 bases). This CDR3 is 13 amino acids long. The V and J ends lost 4 bases and 7 bases respectively, with 11 bases between them. CDR1 and CDR2 from the germline V gene are LNHDA and SQIVND (reference sequence). The DNA of the CDR3 is TGTGCCAGTAGTACCTCGGGACCGCAGCCCCAGCATTTT. This encodes CASSTSGPQPQHF.

This chain joins TRBV7-9 and TRBJ2-5, with D maybe TRBD1 (5 bases). Germline CDR1 SEHNR, CDR2 FQNEAQ (reference sequence). This CDR3 has 13 residues. Trimming cost V 4 bases and J 5 bases, with 11 bases left between them. The CDR3 loop is CASSSQGLETQYF. The CDR3 DNA sequence: TGTGCCAGCAGCTCCCAGGGTTTGGAGACCCAGTACTTC.

The chain carries TRBV12-3 or TRBV12-4 and TRBJ1-5; D call uncertain. V lost 8 bases and J 2 bases, leaving 10 bases between the germline ends. The length of the CDR3 is 13 residues. The CDR3 spells CASALAGNQPQHF. The CDR3 DNA sequence: TGTGCCAGCGCCCTCGCGGGCAATCAGCCCCAGCATTTT.

V and J are TRBV19 and TRBJ1-1; D uncertain. V was clipped by 1 base and J by 5 bases, with 8 bases between them. The CDR3 is 13 amino acids. Germline V gene sequence: CDR1 LNHDA, CDR2 SQIVND (reference sequence). The CDR3 reads CASSIGWSTEAFF. Here the CDR3 DNA reads TGTGCCAGTAGTATAGGTTGGTCAACTGAAGCTTTCTTT.

As for this clone: Other nucleotide sequences in the sample specify the same CDR3. V and J are TRBV7-2 and TRBJ1-2, with D perhaps matching TRBD1 (5 bases). Germline CDR1 reads SGHTA; CDR2 reads FQGNSA. Trimming took 1 base from V and 1 from J, leaving 7 bases between them. The CDR3 loop spans 14 amino acids. For the CDR3, the DNA is TGTGCCAGCAGCTTAGGGCAGGGTAACTATGGCTACACCTTC. Translating it yields CASSLGQGNYGYTF.

The J gene is TRBJ1-1, the V gene TRBV24-1; maybe TRBD1 (5 bases). The CDR3 has 13 residues. Germline assignment: CDR1 KGHDR and CDR2 SFDVKD. Trimming cost V 6 bases and J 8 bases, with 15 bases left between them. The CDR3 DNA sequence: TGTGCCACCAGTTTGTCGGGGGGTCGGGAAGCTTTCTTT. This codes for CATSLSGGREAFF.

The CDR3 reads CATSDPGADTGELFF. DNA for the CDR3: TGTGCCACCAGTGACCCGGGGGCAGACACCGGGGAGCTGTTTTTT. The chain couples TRBV24-1 to TRBJ2-2; D may correspond to TRBD1 or TRBD2 (6 bases each). Germline CDR1 and CDR2: KGHDR and SFDVKD. V gave up 4 bases and J gave up 3 bases, with 11 bases separating them. This CDR3 contains 15 residues.

This sequence joins TRBV9 and TRBJ1-6; 10 nucleotides align to TRBD1. V shed 0 bases, J shed 8 bases, and the junction held 2 bases outside the gene matches. CDR3 length equals 15 residues. CDR1 and CDR2 from the germline V gene are SGDLS and YYNGEE. CDR3 nucleotide sequence: TGTGCCAGCAGCGTAGGCGGGACAGGGGATTCACCCCTCCACTTT. Translated: CASSVGGTGDSPLHF.

V and J are TRBV7-8 and TRBJ2-7; D is unresolved. There are 13 residues in the CDR3. V lost 1 base and J 5 bases, leaving 9 bases between the germline ends. CDR1 and CDR2 from the germline V gene are SGHVS and FQNEAQ. CDR3 bases: TGTGCCAGCAGCTTAGGAGGATTCGACGAGCAGTACTTC. This gives the protein CASSLGGFDEQYF.

V and J are TRBV30 and TRBJ1-1, with D unresolved. Looked up from germline, CDR1 is GTSNPN and CDR2 is SVGIG (reference sequence). This CDR3 region has 15 residues. Between the trimmed V and J ends, which lost 0 bases and 0 bases, there was a span of 11 bases. DNA of the CDR3: TGTGCCTGGAGTGTAGAGCTCACCTTGAACACTGAAGCTTTCTTT. This sequence encodes CAWSVELTLNTEAFF. Full variable domain (outside the CDR3, taken from reference TRBV30 and TRBJ1-1): SQTIHQWPATLVQPVGSPLSLECTVEGTSNPNLYWYRQAAGRGLQLLFYSVGIGQISSEVPQNLSASRPQDRQFILSSKKLLLSDSGFYLCAWSVELTLNTEAFFGQGTRLTVV.

The chain joins TRBV28 to TRBJ1-6; 7 nucleotides agree with TRBD1. The CDR3 contains 12 residues. Germline CDR1 and CDR2: MDHEN and SYDVKM. With 5 bases clipped from V and 14 bases from J, the junction kept 6 bases outside the gene matches. This chain's CDR3 is CASSRQGGSLHF. The DNA for the CDR3 is TGTGCCAGCAGTAGACAGGGTGGCTCCCTCCACTTT.

The chain joins TRBV7-2 to TRBJ1-1, with D maybe TRBD1 (5 bases). This CDR3 has 14 amino acids. Trimming removed 1 base at V and 0 bases at J, with 6 bases between. The V gene's germline CDR1 is SGHTA and CDR2 FQGNSA. CDR3 in amino acids: CASSLGQMNTEAFF. CDR3 nucleotides: TGTGCCAGCAGCTTAGGACAGATGAACACTGAAGCTTTCTTT.

The CDR3 loop is CASSLPGRYGYTF. CDR3 nucleotide sequence: TGTGCCAGCAGTTTGCCAGGGAGGTATGGCTACACCTTC. This sequence joins TRBV12-3 or TRBV12-4 and TRBJ1-2, with D tentatively TRBD1 (5 bases). The V end lost 3 bases, the J end lost 5 bases, and 10 bases lay between the germline ends. The CDR3 has 13 amino acids.

The chain couples TRBV27 to TRBJ1-5; TRBD1 aligns across 7 bases. Germline CDR1 is MNHEY and CDR2 is SMNVEV (reference sequence). The CDR3 totals 16 residues. J lost 2 bases, V lost 5 bases, and 9 bases had no gene match. The CDR3 DNA reads TGTGCCAGCAGTCCCTACAGGGGAAATGGCAATCAGCCCCAGCATTTT. Residues: CASSPYRGNGNQPQHF.

This clone came up a few times. The rearrangement links TRBV6-2 or TRBV6-3 to TRBJ2-7, with unresolved D. The germline gives CDR1 MNHEY, CDR2 SVGEGT. V shed 0 bases and J shed 2 bases, with 17 bases lying between them. This CDR3 region has 17 residues. The CDR3 sequence is CASSYSFDQTSTYEQYF. CDR3 in DNA: TGTGCCAGCAGTTACTCGTTCGACCAAACTTCCACCTACGAGCAGTACTTC.

The chain recombines TRBV6-4 with TRBJ1-2; the match to TRBD1 covers 10 bases. The CDR3 contains 14 residues. Losses at the gene ends were 5 bases for V and 6 bases for J; bases not matched to a gene: 6. Looked up from germline, CDR1 is MRHNA and CDR2 is SNTAGT. The CDR3 protein is CASSSTGGDNGYTF. In nucleotides, the CDR3 is TGTGCCAGCAGTTCGACAGGGGGCGATAATGGCTACACCTTC.

The V call is TRBV6-4, the J call TRBJ1-2; perhaps TRBD1 as D (5 bases). Germline CDR1 is MRHNA and CDR2 is SNTAGT. Trimming took off 2 bases at V and 8 bases at J, with 15 bases between the two ends. This CDR3 has 14 residues. CDR3 amino acids: CASSDGSGARGYTF. DNA of the CDR3: TGTGCCAGCAGTGACGGCTCCGGGGCGAGGGGCTACACCTTC.

Written as DNA, the CDR3 is TGTGCCAGCAGTGGCGACCTACAGGGGACCTATGAAAAACTGTTTTTT. Amino acids: CASSGDLQGTYEKLFF. The rearrangement joins TRBV7-9 to TRBJ1-4, with 7 bases aligning to TRBD1. This CDR3 is built from 16 residues. Per germline, CDR1 SEHNR and CDR2 FQNEAQ (reference sequence). The V gene end was trimmed by 6 bases and the J gene end by 6 bases; junction bases not matched to a gene: 13.

The chain recombines TRBV19 with TRBJ2-1; D is perhaps TRBD2 (5 bases). Germline CDR1 and CDR2: LNHDA and SQIVND (reference sequence). This CDR3 region has 13 residues. The V end lost 1 base, the J end lost 6 bases, and 7 bases lay between the germline ends. The CDR3 here is CASSIARGNEQFF. In DNA, the CDR3 is TGTGCCAGTAGTATAGCCCGGGGCAATGAGCAGTTCTTC. The full variable domain, with the rest looked up from reference TRBV19 and TRBJ2-1, is DGGITQSPKYLFRKEGQNVTLSCEQNLNHDAMYWYRQDPGQGLRLIYYSQIVNDFQKGDIAEGYSVSREKKESFPLTVTSAQKNPTAFYLCASSIARGNEQFFGPGTRLTVL.

The chain joins TRBV7-2 to TRBJ1-1, with D unresolved. The CDR3 length is 15 residues. The germline CDR1 and CDR2 sequences are SGHTA and FQGNSA. V was shortened by 2 bases and J by 1 base, with 11 bases between the two germline ends. CDR3 loop: CASSLLFSGNTEAFF. The CDR3 DNA is TGTGCCAGCAGCTTACTCTTCTCCGGGAACACTGAAGCTTTCTTT. The variable domain in full, with the rest retrieved from reference TRBV7-2 and TRBJ1-1, is GAGVSQSPSNKVTEKGKDVELRCDPISGHTALYWYRQSLGQGLEFLIYFQGNSAPDKSGLPSDRFSAERTGGSVSTLTIQRTQQEDSAVYLCASSLLFSGNTEAFFGQGTRLTVV.

The genes are TRBV10-3 and TRBJ2-1; no firm D call. The CDR3 length is 13 residues. V gave up 6 bases and J gave up 0 bases, with 6 bases separating them. Germline-derived CDR1 and CDR2 are ENHRY and SYGVKD. The CDR3, as DNA: TGTGCCATCAGACAGAGCTCCTACAATGAGCAGTTCTTC. Protein product: CAIRQSSYNEQFF.

The CDR3, as DNA: TGTGCCAGCAGCTTAGCCCGGGGGCGTGGGACTGAAGCTTTCTTT. It translates to CASSLARGRGTEAFF. The V call is TRBV7-2, the J call TRBJ1-1; D might be TRBD1 (6 bases). The germline gives CDR1 SGHTA, CDR2 FQGNSA. The germline V and J ends were trimmed by 0 bases and 5 bases, with 13 bases remaining between them. This CDR3 contains 15 residues.

For the CDR3, the DNA is TGTGCCAGCCAGGGTACCTACGAGCAGTACTTC. This translates into CASQGTYEQYF. The rearrangement uses TRBV28 and TRBJ2-7; D is perhaps TRBD1 (5 bases). V gave up 8 bases and J gave up 2 bases, with 7 bases separating them. The V gene's germline CDR1 is MDHEN and CDR2 SYDVKM. The CDR3 runs to 11 residues.

The chain uses TRBV3-1 (or the pseudogene TRBV3-2) and TRBJ1-6, with D hard to call. Per germline, CDR1 LGHDT and CDR2 YNNKEL (reference sequence). Trimming took 4 bases from V and 5 from J, leaving 12 bases between them. CDR3 size: 15 residues. In DNA, the CDR3 is TGTGCCAGCAGCCCAGGAGGCTCGGATAATTCACCCCTCCACTTT. Its translation is CASSPGGSDNSPLHF.

The chain has TRBV5-8 and TRBJ1-2; 10 bases match TRBD1. The CDR3 contains 15 residues. V lost 2 bases to trimming and J lost 3 bases; unmatched junction nucleotides: 4. Germline V CDR1 and CDR2: SGHTS, YDEGEE. In DNA form, the CDR3 reads TGTGCCAGCAGCTTCCGGACAGGGGGTTACTATGGCTACACCTTC. The encoded protein is CASSFRTGGYYGYTF.

CDR3 in DNA: TGTGCCTGGAGTGCCCGGGACAGGGGATACGAGCAGTACTTC. Protein sequence: CAWSARDRGYEQYF. The chain employs TRBV30 and TRBJ2-7; 10 nucleotides match TRBD1. This CDR3 has 14 residues. The V segment lost 1 base and the J segment 4 bases; nucleotides outside the gene matches: 4. CDR1 GTSNPN and CDR2 SVGIG come from the germline V gene (reference sequence).

The chain carries TRBV19 and TRBJ1-5, with D possibly matching TRBD1 (5 bases). CDR3 length: 16 amino acids. V lost 0 bases and J 7 bases, leaving 16 bases between the germline ends. Germline CDR1 LNHDA, CDR2 SQIVND (reference sequence). The CDR3, as DNA: TGTGCCAGTAGTATAGAGGCGACAGCGGTCTGGCAGCCCCAGCATTTT. It is translated as CASSIEATAVWQPQHF.

This chain joins TRBV9 and TRBJ2-1; 8 positions agree with TRBD2. Germline V gene lookup returns CDR1 SGDLS and CDR2 YYNGEE. The ends lost 1 base at V and 3 bases at J; junction bases unmatched: 6. CDR3 size: 16 residues. The chain's CDR3 is CASSVRSGTSYNEQFF. CDR3 nucleotide sequence: TGTGCCAGCAGCGTACGGAGCGGGACTAGCTACAATGAGCAGTTCTTC.

This chain joins TRBV7-9 and TRBJ1-4; D is undetermined. Trimming cost V 2 bases and J 7 bases, with 11 bases left between them. The CDR3 runs to 14 residues. Looked up from germline, CDR1 is SEHNR and CDR2 is FQNEAQ (reference sequence). This chain's CDR3 is CASSLFGEGEKLFF. In DNA form, the CDR3 reads TGTGCCAGCAGCTTATTCGGCGAAGGTGAAAAACTGTTTTTT.

This chain links TRBV5-8 with TRBJ2-7; weak D call: TRBD2 (5 bases). The CDR3 runs to 16 residues. Looked up from germline, CDR1 is SGHTS and CDR2 is YDEGEE. V lost 4 bases and J 3 bases, leaving 20 bases between the germline ends. The CDR3 protein is CASSLHLTRLNYEQYF. The CDR3, as DNA: TGTGCCAGCAGCCTCCACCTTACTAGGTTGAACTACGAGCAGTACTTC.

The V call is TRBV18, the J call TRBJ1-3; D is perhaps TRBD1 (5 bases). CDR3 length equals 14 residues. V was clipped by 3 bases and J by 0 bases, with 6 bases between them. Per germline, CDR1 KGHSH and CDR2 LQKENI. The CDR3 region has the DNA TGTGCCAGCTCACCGGGGCACTCTGGAAACACCATATATTTT. Its translation: CASSPGHSGNTIYF.